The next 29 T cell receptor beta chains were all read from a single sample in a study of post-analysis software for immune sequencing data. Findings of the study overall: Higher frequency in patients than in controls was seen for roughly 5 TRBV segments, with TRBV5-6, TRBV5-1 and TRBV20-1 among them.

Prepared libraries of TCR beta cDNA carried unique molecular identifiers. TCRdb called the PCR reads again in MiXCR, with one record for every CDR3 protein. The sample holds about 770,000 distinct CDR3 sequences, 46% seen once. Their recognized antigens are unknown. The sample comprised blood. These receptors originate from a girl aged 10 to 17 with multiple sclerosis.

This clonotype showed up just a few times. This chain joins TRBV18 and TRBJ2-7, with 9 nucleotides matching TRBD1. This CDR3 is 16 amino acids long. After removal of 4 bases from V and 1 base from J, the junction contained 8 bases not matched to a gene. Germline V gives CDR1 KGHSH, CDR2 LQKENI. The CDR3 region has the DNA TGTGCCAGCTCACTGACCGGGACAGGGAATTCCTACGAGCAGTACTTC. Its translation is CASSLTGTGNSYEQYF.

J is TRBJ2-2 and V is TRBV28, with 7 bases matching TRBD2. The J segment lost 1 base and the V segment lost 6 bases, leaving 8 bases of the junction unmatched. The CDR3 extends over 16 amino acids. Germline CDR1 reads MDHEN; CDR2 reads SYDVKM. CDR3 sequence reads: CASRTRLAVNTGELFF. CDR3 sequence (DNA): TGTGCCAGCAGAACTCGACTAGCTGTGAACACCGGGGAGCTGTTTTTT.

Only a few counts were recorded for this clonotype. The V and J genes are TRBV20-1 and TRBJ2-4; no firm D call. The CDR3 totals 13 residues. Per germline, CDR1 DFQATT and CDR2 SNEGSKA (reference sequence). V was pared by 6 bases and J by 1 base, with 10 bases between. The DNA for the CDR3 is TGCAGTGCGAGTCTTGTCGCCAAAAACATTCAGTACTTC. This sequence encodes CSASLVAKNIQYF.

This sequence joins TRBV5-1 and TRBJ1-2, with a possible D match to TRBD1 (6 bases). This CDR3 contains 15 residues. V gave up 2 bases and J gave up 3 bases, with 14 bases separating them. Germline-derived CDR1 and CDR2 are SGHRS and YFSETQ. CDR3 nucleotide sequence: TGCGCCAGCAGCTTAGACAGGTTTTCCTACTATGGCTACACCTTC. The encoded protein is CASSLDRFSYYGYTF.

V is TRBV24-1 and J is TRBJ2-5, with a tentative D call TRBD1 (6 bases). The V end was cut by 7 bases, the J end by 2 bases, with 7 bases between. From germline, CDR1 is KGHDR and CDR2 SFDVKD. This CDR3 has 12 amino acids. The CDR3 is CATRDSQETQYF. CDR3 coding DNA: TGTGCCACCAGGGACAGTCAAGAGACCCAGTACTTC.

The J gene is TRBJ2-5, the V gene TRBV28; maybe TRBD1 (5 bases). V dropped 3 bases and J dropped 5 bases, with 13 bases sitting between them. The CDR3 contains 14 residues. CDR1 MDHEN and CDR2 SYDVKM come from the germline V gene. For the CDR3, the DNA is TGTGCCAGCAGTTTGAGTGGGGCAGGGGAGACCCAGTACTTC. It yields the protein CASSLSGAGETQYF.

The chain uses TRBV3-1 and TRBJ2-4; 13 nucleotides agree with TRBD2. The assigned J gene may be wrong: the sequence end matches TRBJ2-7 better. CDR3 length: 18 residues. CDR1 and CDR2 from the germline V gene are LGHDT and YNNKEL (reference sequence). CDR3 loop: CASSHDWPGTSGKCEQYF. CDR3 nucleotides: TGTGCCAGCAGCCACGATTGGCCCGGGACTAGCGGGAAGTGCGAGCAGTACTTC.

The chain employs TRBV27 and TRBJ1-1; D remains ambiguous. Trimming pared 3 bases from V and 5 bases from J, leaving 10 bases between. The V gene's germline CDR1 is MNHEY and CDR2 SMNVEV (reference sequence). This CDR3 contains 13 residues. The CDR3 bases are TGTGCCAGCAGTTTGGCTCAGGAAACTGAAGCTTTCTTT. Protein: CASSLAQETEAFF.

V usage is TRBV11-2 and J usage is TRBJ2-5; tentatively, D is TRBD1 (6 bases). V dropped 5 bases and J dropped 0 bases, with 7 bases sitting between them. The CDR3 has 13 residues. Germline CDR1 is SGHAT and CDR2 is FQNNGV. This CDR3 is CASSGGYQETQYF. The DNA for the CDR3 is TGTGCCAGCAGCGGGGGCTACCAAGAGACCCAGTACTTC.

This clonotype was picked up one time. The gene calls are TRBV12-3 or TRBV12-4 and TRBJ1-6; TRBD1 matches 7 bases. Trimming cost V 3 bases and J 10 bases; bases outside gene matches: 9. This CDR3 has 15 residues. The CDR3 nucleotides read TGTGCCAGCAGTTTTGGGGACAGCGTAGGATCACCCCTCCACTTT. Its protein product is CASSFGDSVGSPLHF.

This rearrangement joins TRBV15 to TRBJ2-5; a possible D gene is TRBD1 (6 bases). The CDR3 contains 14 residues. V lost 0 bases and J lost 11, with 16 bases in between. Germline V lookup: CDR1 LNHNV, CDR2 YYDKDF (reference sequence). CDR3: CATSREWTEDEQYF. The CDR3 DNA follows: TGTGCCACCAGCAGAGAGTGGACAGAGGATGAGCAGTACTTC.

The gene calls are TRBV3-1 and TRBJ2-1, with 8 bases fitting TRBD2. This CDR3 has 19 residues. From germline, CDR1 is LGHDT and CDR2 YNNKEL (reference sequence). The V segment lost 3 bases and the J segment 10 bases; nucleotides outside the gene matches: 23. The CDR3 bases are TGTGCCAGCAGCCAGGCTGACCTAGCGGGCAAGAGGGTCCCTGAGGAGCAGTTCTTC. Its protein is CASSQADLAGKRVPEEQFF.

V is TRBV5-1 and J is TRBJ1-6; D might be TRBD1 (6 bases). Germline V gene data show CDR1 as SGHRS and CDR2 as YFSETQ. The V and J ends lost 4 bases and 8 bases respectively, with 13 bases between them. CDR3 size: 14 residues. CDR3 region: CASSEGGGHSPLHF. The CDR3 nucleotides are TGCGCCAGCAGCGAAGGGGGAGGCCATTCACCCCTCCACTTT.

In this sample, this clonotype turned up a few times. CDR3 nucleotide sequence: TGTGCCTGGGAAGGGACCCCGAACTCACCCCTCCACTTT. It codes for CAWEGTPNSPLHF. The chain employs TRBV30 and TRBJ1-6; the D gene is possibly TRBD1 (5 bases). V was cut by 5 bases and J by 10 bases, with 15 bases left in between. This CDR3 comprises 13 residues. CDR1 and CDR2 (germline): GTSNPN, SVGIG (reference sequence).

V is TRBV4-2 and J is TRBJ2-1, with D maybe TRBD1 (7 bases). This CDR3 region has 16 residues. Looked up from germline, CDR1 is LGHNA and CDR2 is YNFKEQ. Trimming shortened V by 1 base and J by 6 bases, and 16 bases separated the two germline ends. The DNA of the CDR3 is TGTGCCAGCAGCCAAGGGACAGGCGGACTACCCAATGAGCAGTTCTTC. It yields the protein CASSQGTGGLPNEQFF.

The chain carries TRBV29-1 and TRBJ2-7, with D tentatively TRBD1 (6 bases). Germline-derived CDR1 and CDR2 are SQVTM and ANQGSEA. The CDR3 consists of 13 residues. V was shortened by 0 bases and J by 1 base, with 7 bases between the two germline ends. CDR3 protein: CSVEDRGSYEQYF. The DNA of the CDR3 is TGCAGCGTTGAAGACAGGGGTTCCTACGAGCAGTACTTC.

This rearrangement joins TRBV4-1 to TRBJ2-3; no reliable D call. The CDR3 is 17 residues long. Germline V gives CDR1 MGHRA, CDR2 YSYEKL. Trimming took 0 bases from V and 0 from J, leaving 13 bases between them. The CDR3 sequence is CASSQEGSVTSTDTQYF. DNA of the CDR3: TGCGCCAGCAGCCAAGAGGGGTCGGTAACTAGCACAGATACGCAGTATTTT.

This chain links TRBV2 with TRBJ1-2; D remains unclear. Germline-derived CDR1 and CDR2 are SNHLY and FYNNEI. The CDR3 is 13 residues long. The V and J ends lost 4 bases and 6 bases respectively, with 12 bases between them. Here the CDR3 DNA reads TGTGCCAGCAGTGGAGATAGGGTCAATGGCTACACCTTC. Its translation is CASSGDRVNGYTF. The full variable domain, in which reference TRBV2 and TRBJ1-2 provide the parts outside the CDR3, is EPEVTQTPSHQVTQMGQEVILRCVPISNHLYFYWYRQILGQKVEFLVSFYNNEISEKSEIFDDQFSVERPDGSNFTLKIRSTKLEDSAMYFCASSGDRVNGYTFGSGTRLTVV.

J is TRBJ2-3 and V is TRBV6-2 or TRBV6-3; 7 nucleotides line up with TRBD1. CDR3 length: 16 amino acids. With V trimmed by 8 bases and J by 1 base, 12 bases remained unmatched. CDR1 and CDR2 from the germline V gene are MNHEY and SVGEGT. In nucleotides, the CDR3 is TGTGCCAGCTGCTTGCGACAGGGAATAGGCACAGATACGCAGTATTTT. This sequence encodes CASCLRQGIGTDTQYF.

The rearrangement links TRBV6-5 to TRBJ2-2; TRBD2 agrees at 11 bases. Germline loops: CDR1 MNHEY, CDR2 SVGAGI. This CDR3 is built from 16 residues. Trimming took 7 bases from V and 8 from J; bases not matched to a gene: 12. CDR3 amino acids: CASTSGLAGPWGELFF. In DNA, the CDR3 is TGTGCCAGCACCTCAGGACTAGCGGGCCCTTGGGGGGAGCTGTTTTTT.

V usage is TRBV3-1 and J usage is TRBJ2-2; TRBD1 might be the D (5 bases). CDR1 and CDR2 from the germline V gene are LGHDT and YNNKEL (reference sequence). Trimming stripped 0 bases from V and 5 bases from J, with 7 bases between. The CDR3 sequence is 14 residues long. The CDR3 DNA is TGTGCCAGCAGCCAAGATGGGGCGACCGGGGAGCTGTTTTTT. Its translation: CASSQDGATGELFF.

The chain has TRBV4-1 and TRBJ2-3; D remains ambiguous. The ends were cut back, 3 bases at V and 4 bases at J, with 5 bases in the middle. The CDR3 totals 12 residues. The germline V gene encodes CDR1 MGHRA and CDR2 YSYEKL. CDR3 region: CASSHPSDTQYF. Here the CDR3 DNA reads TGCGCCAGCAGCCACCCTTCAGATACGCAGTATTTT.

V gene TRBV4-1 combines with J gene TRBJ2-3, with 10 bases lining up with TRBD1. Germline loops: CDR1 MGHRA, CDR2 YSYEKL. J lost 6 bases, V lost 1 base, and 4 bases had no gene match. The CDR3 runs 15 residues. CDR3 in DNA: TGCGCCAGCAGCCAAGGGACAGGGGGATCGGATACGCAGTATTTT. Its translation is CASSQGTGGSDTQYF.

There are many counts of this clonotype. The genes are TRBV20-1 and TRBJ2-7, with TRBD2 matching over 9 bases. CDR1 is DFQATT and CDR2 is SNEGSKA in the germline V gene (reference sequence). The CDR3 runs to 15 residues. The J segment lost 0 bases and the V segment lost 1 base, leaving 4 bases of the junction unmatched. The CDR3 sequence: CSARGGGRASYEQYF. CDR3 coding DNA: TGCAGTGCTAGAGGGGGCGGGAGGGCCTCCTACGAGCAGTACTTC.

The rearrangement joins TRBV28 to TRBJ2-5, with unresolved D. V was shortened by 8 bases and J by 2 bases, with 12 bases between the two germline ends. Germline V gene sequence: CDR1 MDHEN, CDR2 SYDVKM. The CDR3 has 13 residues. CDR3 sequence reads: CASLKKGQETQYF. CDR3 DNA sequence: TGTGCCAGCCTTAAGAAGGGTCAAGAGACCCAGTACTTC.

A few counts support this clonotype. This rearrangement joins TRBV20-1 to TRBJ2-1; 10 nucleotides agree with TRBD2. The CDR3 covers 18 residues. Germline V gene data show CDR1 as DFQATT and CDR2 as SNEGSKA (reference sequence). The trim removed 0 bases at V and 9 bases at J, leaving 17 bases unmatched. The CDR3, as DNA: TGCAGTGCTAGAGATAGGAAAACGCTAGCGGGAGTAGTTTTTGAGCAGTTCTTC. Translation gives CSARDRKTLAGVVFEQFF.

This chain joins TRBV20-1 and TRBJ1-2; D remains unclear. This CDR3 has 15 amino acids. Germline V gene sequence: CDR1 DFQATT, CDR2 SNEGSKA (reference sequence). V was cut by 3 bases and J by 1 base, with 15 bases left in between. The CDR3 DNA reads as TGCAGTGCTAGGGAAAGGACCCCCCTTAACTATGGCTACACCTTC. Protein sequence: CSARERTPLNYGYTF.

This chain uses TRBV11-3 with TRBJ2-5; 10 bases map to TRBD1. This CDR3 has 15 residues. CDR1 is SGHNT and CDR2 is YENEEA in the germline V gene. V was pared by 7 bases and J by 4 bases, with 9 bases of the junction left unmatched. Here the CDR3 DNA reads TGTGCCAGCAACCCTGGGACAGGGGAGGGAGAGACCCAGTACTTC. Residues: CASNPGTGEGETQYF.

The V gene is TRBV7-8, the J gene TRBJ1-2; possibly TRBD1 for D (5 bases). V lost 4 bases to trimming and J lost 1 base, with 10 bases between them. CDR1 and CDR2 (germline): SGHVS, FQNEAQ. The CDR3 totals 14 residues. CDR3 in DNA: TGTGCCAGCAGCTACGGCGACAGTAACTATGGCTACACCTTC. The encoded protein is CASSYGDSNYGYTF.